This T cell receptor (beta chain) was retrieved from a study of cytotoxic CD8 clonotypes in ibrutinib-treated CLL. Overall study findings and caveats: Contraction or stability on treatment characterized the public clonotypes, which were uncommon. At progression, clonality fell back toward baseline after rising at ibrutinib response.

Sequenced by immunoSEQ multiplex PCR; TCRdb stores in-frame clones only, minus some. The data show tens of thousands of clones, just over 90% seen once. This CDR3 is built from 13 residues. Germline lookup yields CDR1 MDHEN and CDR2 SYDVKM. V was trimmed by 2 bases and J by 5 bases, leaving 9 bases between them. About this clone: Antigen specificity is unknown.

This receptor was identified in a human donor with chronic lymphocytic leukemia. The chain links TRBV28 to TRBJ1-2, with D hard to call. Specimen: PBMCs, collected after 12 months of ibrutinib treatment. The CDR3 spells CASSLPQLYGYTF. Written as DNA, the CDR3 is TGTGCCAGCAGTTTACCACAGCTTTATGGCTACACCTTC.